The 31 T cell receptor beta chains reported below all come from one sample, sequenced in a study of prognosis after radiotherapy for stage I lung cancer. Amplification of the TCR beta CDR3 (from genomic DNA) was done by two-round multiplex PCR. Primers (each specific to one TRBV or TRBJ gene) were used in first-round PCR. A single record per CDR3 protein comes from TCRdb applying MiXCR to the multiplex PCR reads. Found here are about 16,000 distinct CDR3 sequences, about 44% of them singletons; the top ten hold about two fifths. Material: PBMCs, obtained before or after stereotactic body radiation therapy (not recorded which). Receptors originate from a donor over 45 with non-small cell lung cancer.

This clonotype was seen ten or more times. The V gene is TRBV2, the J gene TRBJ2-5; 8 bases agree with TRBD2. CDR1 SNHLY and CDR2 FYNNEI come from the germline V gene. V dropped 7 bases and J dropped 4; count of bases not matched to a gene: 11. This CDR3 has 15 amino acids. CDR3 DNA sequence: TGTGCCAGCAATGACCGGGGGGGAAGGGGAGAGACCCAGTACTTC. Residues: CASNDRGGRGETQYF.

The CDR3 DNA reads as TGTGCCAGCAGTTTAGGGGGCTTTCCGAACACCGGGGAGCTGTTTTTT. This sequence encodes CASSLGGFPNTGELFF. The J gene is TRBJ2-2, the V gene TRBV27; D is possibly TRBD1 (6 bases). V dropped 2 bases and J dropped 0 bases, with 10 bases sitting between them. CDR3 length equals 16 residues. Germline V gene sequence: CDR1 MNHEY, CDR2 SMNVEV (reference sequence).

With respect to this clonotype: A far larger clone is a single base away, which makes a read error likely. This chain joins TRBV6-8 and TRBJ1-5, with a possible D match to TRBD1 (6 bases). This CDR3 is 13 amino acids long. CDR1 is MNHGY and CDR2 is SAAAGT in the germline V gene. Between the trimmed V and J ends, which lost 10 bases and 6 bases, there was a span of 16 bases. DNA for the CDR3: TGTGCCATCCGCAGGGAAGGGGGTCAGCCCCAGCATTTT. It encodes CAIRREGGQPQHF.

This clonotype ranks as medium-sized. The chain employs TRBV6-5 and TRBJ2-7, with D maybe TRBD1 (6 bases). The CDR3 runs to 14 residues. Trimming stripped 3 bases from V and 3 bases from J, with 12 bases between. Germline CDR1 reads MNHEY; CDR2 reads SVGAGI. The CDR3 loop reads CASSYSAGVYEQYF. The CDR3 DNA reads TGTGCCAGCAGTTATTCGGCAGGGGTCTACGAGCAGTACTTC.

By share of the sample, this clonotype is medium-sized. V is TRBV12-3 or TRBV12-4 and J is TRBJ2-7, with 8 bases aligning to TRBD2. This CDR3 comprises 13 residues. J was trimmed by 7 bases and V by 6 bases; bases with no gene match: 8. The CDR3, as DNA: TGTGCCAGCAGCGGGTCGGGGGGGCGGGAGCAGTACTTC. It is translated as CASSGSGGREQYF.

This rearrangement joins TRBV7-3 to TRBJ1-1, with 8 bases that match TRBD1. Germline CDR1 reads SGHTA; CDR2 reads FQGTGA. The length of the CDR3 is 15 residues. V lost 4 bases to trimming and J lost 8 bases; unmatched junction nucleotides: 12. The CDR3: CASSYRQGTELEAFF. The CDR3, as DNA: TGTGCCAGCAGCTACCGACAGGGGACAGAGTTGGAAGCTTTCTTT.

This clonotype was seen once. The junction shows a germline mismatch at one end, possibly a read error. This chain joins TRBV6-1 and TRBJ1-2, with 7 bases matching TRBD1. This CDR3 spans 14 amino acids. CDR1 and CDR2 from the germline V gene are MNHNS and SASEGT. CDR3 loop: CASIERGPNYVYTF. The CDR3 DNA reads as TGTGCCAGCATTGAGAGGGGGCCCAACTATGTCTACACCTTC.

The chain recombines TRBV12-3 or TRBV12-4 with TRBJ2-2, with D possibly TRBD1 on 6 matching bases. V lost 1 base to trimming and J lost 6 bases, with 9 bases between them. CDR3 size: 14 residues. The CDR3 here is CASSLGGRAGELFF. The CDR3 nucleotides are TGTGCCAGCAGTTTAGGGGGGCGCGCCGGGGAGCTGTTTTTT.

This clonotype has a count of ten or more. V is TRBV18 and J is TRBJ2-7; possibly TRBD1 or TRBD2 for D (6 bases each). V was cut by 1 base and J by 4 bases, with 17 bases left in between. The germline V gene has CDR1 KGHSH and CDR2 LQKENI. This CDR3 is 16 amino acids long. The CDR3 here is CASSPRPGAGGYEQYF. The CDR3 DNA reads TGTGCCAGCTCACCACGGCCGGGGGCGGGTGGGTACGAGCAGTACTTC.

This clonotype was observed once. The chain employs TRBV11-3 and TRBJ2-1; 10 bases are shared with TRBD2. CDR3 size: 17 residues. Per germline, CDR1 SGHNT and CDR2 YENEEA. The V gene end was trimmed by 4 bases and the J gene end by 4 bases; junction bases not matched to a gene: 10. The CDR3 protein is CASSSGLACLAYNEQFF. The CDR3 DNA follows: TGTGCCAGCAGCTCGGGACTAGCGTGCCTAGCATACAATGAGCAGTTCTTC.

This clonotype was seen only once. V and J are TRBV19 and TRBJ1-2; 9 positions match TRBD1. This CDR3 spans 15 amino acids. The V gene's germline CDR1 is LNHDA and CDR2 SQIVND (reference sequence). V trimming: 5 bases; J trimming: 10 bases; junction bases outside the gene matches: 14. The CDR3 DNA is TGTGCCAGTAGTCCCGACAGGGGGATTGGCCATGTCTACACCTTC. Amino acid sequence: CASSPDRGIGHVYTF.

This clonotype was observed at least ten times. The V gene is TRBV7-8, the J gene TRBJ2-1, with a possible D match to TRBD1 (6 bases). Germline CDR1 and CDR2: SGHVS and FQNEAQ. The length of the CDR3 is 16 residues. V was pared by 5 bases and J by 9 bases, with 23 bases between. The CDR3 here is CASSLWKILGGSEQFF. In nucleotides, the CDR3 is TGTGCCAGCAGCCTTTGGAAAATTCTAGGGGGAAGTGAGCAGTTCTTC.

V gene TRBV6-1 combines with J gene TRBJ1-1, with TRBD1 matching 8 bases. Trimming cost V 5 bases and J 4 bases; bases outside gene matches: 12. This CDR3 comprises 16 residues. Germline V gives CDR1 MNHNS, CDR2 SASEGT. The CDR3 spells CASSPGQGRASTEAFF. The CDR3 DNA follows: TGTGCCAGCAGTCCCGGACAGGGACGAGCGAGCACTGAAGCTTTCTTT.

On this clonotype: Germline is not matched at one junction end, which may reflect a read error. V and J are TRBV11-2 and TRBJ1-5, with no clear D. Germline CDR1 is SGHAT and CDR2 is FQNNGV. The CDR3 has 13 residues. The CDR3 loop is CASSLGVNQPHHF. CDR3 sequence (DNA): TGTGCCAGCAGCTTAGGGGTGAATCAGCCCCATCATTTT.

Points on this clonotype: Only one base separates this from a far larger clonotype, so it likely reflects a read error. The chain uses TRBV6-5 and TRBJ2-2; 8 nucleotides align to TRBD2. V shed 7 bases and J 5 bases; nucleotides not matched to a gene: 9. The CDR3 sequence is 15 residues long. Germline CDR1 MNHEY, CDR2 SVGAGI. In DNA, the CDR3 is TGTGCCAGCACTATCGGGGGGGCCGGGACCGGGGAGCTGTTTTTT. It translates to CASTIGGAGTGELFF.

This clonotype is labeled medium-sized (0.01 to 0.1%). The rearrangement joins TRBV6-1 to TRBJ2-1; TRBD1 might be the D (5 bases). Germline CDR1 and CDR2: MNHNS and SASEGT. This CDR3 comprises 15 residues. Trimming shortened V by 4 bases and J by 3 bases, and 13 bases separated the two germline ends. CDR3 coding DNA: TGTGCCAGCAGTGGTCAGGGTTGGGGCTACAATGAGCAGTTCTTC. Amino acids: CASSGQGWGYNEQFF.

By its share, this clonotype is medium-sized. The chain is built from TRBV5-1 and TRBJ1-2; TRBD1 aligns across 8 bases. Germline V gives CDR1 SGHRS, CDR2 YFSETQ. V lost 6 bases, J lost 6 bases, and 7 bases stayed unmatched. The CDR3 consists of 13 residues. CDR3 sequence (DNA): TGCGCCAGCACGGTACAGGGGGGGAATGGCTACACCTTC. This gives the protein CASTVQGGNGYTF.

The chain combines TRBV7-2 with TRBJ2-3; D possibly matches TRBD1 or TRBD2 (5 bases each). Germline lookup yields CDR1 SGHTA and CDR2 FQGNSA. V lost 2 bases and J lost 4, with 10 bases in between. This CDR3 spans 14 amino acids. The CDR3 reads CASSLRDGPDTQYF. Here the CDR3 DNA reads TGTGCCAGCAGCTTAAGGGACGGGCCAGATACGCAGTATTTT.

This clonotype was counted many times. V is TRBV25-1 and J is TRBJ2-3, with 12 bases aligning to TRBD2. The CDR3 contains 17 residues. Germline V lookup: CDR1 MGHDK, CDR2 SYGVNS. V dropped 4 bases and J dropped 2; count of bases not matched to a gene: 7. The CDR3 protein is CASSGLAGGPDTDTQYF. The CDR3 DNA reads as TGTGCCAGCAGTGGGCTAGCGGGAGGGCCTGACACAGATACGCAGTATTTT.

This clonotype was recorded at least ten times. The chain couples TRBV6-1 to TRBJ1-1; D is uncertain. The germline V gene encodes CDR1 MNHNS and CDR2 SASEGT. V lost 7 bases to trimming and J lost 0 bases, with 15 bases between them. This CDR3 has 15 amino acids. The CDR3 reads CASTPIGPLNTEAFF. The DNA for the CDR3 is TGTGCCAGCACTCCCATAGGACCTTTGAACACTGAAGCTTTCTTT.

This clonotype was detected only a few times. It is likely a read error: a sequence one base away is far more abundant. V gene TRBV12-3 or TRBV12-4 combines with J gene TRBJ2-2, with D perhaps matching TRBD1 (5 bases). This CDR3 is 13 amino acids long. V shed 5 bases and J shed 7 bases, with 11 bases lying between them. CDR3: CASSPRGGGELFF. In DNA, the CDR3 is TGTGCCAGCAGTCCAAGGGGTGGCGGGGAGCTGTTTTTT.

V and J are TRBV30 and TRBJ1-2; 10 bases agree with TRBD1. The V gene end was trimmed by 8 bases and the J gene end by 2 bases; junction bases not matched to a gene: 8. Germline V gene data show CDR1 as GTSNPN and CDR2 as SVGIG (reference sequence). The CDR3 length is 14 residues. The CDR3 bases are TGTGCCCTGGGACGGGACAGGGGAAACTATGGCTACACCTTC. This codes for CALGRDRGNYGYTF.

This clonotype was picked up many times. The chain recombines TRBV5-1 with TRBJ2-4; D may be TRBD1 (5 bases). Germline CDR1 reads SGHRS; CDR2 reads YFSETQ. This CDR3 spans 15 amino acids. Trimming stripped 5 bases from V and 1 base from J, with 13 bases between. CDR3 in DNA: TGCGCCAGCAGTAGGTCCGCAGGGGCCAAAAACATTCAGTACTTC. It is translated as CASSRSAGAKNIQYF.

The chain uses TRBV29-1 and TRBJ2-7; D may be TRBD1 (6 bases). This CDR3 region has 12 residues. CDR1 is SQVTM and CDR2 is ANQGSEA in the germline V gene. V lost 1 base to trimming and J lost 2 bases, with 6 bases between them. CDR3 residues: CSVEGTAYEQYF. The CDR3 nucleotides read TGCAGCGTTGAAGGGACAGCCTACGAGCAGTACTTC.

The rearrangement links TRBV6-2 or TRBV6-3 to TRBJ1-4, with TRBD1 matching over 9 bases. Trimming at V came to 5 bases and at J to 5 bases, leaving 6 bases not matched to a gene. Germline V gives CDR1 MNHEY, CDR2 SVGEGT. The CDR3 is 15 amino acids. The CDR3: CASSKPGQGNEKLFF. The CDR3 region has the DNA TGTGCCAGCAGTAAGCCGGGACAGGGAAATGAAAAACTGTTTTTT.

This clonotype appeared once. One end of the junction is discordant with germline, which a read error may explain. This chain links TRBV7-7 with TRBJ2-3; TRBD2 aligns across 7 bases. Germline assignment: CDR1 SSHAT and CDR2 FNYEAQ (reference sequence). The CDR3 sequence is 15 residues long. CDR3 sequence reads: CASSLGSAGTDTKYF. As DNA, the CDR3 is TGTGCTAGCAGCTTAGGCTCAGCGGGAACAGATACGAAGTATTTT.

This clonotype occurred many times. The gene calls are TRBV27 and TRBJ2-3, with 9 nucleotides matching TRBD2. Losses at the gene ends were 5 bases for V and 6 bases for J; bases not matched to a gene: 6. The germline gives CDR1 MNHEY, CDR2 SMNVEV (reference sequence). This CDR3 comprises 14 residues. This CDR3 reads CASSLGLASDTQYF. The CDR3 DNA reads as TGTGCCAGCAGTCTGGGACTAGCTTCCGATACGCAGTATTTT.

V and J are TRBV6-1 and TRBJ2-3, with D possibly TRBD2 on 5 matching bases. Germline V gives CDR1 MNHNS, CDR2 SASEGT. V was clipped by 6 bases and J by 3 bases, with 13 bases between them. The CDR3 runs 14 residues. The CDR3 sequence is CASRARDGTDTQYF. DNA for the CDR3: TGTGCCAGCAGAGCCCGGGATGGGACAGATACGCAGTATTTT.

The CDR3 DNA reads TGTGCCAGCAGTGAGTGGATGGGCGGGAGGGCCGGGGATACGCAGTATTTT. Translated: CASSEWMGGRAGDTQYF. V is TRBV6-2 or TRBV6-3 and J is TRBJ2-3; 9 nucleotides line up with TRBD2. V trimming: 5 bases; J trimming: 6 bases; junction bases outside the gene matches: 15. The CDR3 totals 17 residues. Germline loops: CDR1 MNHEY, CDR2 SVGEGT.

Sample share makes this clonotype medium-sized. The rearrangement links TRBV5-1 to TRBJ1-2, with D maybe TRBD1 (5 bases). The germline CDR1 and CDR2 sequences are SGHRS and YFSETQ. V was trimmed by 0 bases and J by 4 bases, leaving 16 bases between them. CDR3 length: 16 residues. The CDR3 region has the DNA TGCGCCAGCAGCTTGGCCATGCCAGGGAACGTCTATGGCTACACCTTC. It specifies CASSLAMPGNVYGYTF.

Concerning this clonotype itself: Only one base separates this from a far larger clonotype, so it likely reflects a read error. The chain's CDR3 is CSSSPGTLEQYF. The CDR3 bases are TGTTCCAGCAGTCCCGGGACGTTGGAGCAGTACTTC. V is TRBV6-5 and J is TRBJ2-7; TRBD1 or TRBD2 may be the D gene (5 bases each). CDR1 MNHEY and CDR2 SVGAGI come from the germline V gene. The CDR3 covers 12 residues.